Listed below are T cell receptor beta chains from one sample, sequenced in a study of T cells expressing NK-cell markers. With the 5' RACE reads reprocessed, TCRdb shows one record per CDR3 protein and no DNA. In total, the table holds 200,000 to 300,000 distinct CDR3 sequences. Sequenced input: blood T cells: a sorted CD56 or NKG2C T cell subset, CD4+ or CD8+ T cells, or bulk PBMC T cells (not recorded which). The origin of the receptors is a man aged 18 to 29 in good health. The CDR3 runs from the conserved cysteine through the conserved F or W. Fields, in order: V gene, J gene, CDR3 protein.

TRBV5-1	TRBJ2-1	CASTRAAGSYNEQFF
TRBV6-1	TRBJ1-6	CASSGATAYSPLHF
TRBV7-2	TRBJ2-7	CASASGYEQYF
TRBV20-1	TRBJ2-5	CSALTWSQETQYF
TRBV20-1	TRBJ1-2	CSARTRQGALGYTF
TRBV12-3/TRBV12-4	TRBJ2-3	CASSRGGVFTDTQYF
TRBV2	TRBJ1-4	CASSPGARGEKLFF
TRBV7-8	TRBJ1-5	CASSASGGPQHF
TRBV5-5	TRBJ2-3	CASSLALAGADTQYF
TRBV29-1	TRBJ2-6	CSVDYSSGANVLTF
TRBV29-1	TRBJ2-5	CSVELGYETQYF
TRBV6-1	TRBJ2-2	CASKVGQLHKTGELFF
TRBV30	TRBJ1-4	CAWTGRNREEKLFF
TRBV20-1	TRBJ2-1	CSAGDRGREQFF
TRBV28	TRBJ2-3	CASGSGADTQYF
TRBV20-1	TRBJ2-7	CSAQTTGYEQYF
TRBV6-5	TRBJ2-1	CASSYFTGGAYEQFF
TRBV10-3	TRBJ2-2	CAITGLPKGELFF
TRBV9	TRBJ2-2	CASSVGSTSGIRLNTGELFF
TRBV27	TRBJ2-1	CASSISGAYEQFF
TRBV7-2	TRBJ2-7	CASSTRTFSSYEQYF
TRBV11-3	TRBJ2-2	CASSIAGQRNTGELFF
TRBV30	TRBJ2-2	CAWSASPGGGELFF
TRBV12-3/TRBV12-4	TRBJ2-3	CASSFDRGLTDTQYF
TRBV11-3	TRBJ1-6	CASSFDKGSPLHF
TRBV5-4	TRBJ2-3	CASSLEAGTDTQYF
TRBV7-2	TRBJ2-5	CASSLVETQYF
TRBV6-1	TRBJ2-3	CASSVHLGADTQYF
TRBV7-2	TRBJ2-3	CASSLAGARAPTDTQYF
TRBV6-1	TRBJ1-2	CASSMTTGGYYGYIF
TRBV3-1	TRBJ1-1	CASSQIGTSGAFF
TRBV20-1	TRBJ1-4	CSARGRGGEDNEKLFF
TRBV18	TRBJ1-1	CASYQGRGGTEAFF
TRBV20-1	TRBJ2-3	CSARDPRRAGSGPDTQYF
TRBV27	TRBJ1-2	CASSLSIGSTNYGYTF
TRBV7-2	TRBJ2-3	CASRVRGGTDTQYF
TRBV4-2	TRBJ1-2	CASSPGPYGYTF
TRBV29-1	TRBJ1-1	CSVRRLAEKNTEAFF
TRBV11-2	TRBJ2-3	CASSLVWGVVTDTQYF
TRBV20-1	TRBJ1-5	CSAALGQGKGQPQHF
TRBV4-3	TRBJ2-3	CASSQDGGQGWSDTQYF
TRBV15	TRBJ2-1	CATWESGRKADYNEQFF
TRBV5-4	TRBJ2-1	CASSPTIDEQFF
TRBV27	TRBJ1-2	CASSFRRDRGLNGYTF
TRBV5-5	TRBJ1-4	CASSSRGGKTNEKLFF
TRBV5-6	TRBJ1-6	CASSLVWGGNSPLHF